This entry features one T cell receptor (beta chain) sequence. This sample was included in a study of shared clonotypes between healthy human individuals. Study summary: Per donor, three plates held CD4 naive cells, three held CD4 memory, two held CD8 naive and one held CD8 memory.

Per the original data handling: Filtering differed because ImmunoSEQ produced junction-only sequences that carried no quality scores. Some clones are missing from TCRdb's copy, which holds only in-frame ones; the method was immunoSEQ multiplex PCR. Clonal size and the V and J genes are those of that table, whereas D and trimming came from the DNA. The sample yields some 2.1 million clones, roughly 95% seen once. J lost 2 bases, V lost 3 bases, and 4 bases had no gene match. The CDR3 extends over 15 amino acids. The germline V gene has CDR1 SGHVS and CDR2 FNYEAQ. CD45RO-negative, CCR7-positively selected cells formed the naive CD8 fraction, excluding terminally differentiated effector memory CD45RA+ cells. None of the donors, who were healthy HIV-negative adults, had recently had acute infections or vaccinations.

Sequenced sample: naive CD8+ T cells from PBMCs. The chain carries TRBV7-6 and TRBJ2-1; 7 bases map to TRBD1. This TCR derives from a man aged 18 to 35 in good health. Some clones in this sample may be carry-over from other donors' samples. The CDR3 region is CASSFTGDTYNEQFF. In nucleotides, the CDR3 is TGTGCCAGCAGCTTCACAGGGGACACCTACAATGAGCAGTTCTTC. Looking up the rest from reference TRBV7-6 and TRBJ2-1 gives the full variable domain: GAGVSQSPRYKVTKRGQDVALRCDPISGHVSLYWYRQALGQGPEFLTYFNYEAQQDKSGLPNDRFSAERPEGSISTLTIQRTEQRDSAMYRCASSFTGDTYNEQFFGPGTRLTVL.